This entry is about one TCR beta chain. These data originate in a study of T cell responses to AZD1222 COVID-19 vaccine. This table comes from immunoSEQ multiplex PCR, and its TCRdb copy is limited to in-frame clones, with some not included. The sample carries 120,000 or so clones, roughly 92% recorded once. The input for sequencing was peripheral blood, taken 28 days after the second AZD1222 dose. The receptor was isolated from an adult who received the AZD1222 COVID-19 vaccine.

Written as DNA, the CDR3 is TGTGCCAGCAGTGAATTAGGACATCTGAACACCGGGGAGCTGTTTTTT. Translated: CASSELGHLNTGELFF. The chain has TRBV25-1 and TRBJ2-2, with D maybe TRBD1 (5 bases). There are 16 residues in the CDR3. Trimming took off 1 base at V and 1 base at J, with 10 bases between the two ends. Looked up from germline, CDR1 is MGHDK and CDR2 is SYGVNS.